A single sample gave rise to the 30 T cell receptor beta chains below, sequenced in a study of CD8+CD57+ T cells in acquired aplastic anemia. Genomic DNA served as template for TCR beta VDJ and CDR3 profiling. In TCRdb, the reads were re-called with MiXCR into one record per CDR3 protein. The table includes about 98,000 distinct CDR3 sequences, about 63% detected once. Individuals selected for sequencing had exhibited CD8+CD57+ cell expansion on flow cytometry. The sample comprised sorted CD4+, CD8+, or CD8+CD57+ T cells (not recorded which) from PBMCs. These receptor sequences come from a human donor with aplastic anemia.

This clonotype was seen ten or more times. The chain's CDR3 is CSARSPQGSNYGYTF. DNA of the CDR3: TGCAGTGCTAGATCCCCACAGGGTTCCAACTATGGCTACACCTTC. The chain joins TRBV20-1 to TRBJ1-2; a possible D gene is TRBD1 (6 bases). V was trimmed by 2 bases and J by 2 bases, leaving 15 bases between them. The CDR3 runs 15 residues. Germline-derived CDR1 and CDR2 are DFQATT and SNEGSKA (reference sequence).

The chain employs TRBV10-2 and TRBJ1-2, with D hard to call. Germline CDR1 is WSHSY and CDR2 is SAAADI. V lost 6 bases to trimming and J lost 9 bases, with 17 bases between them. The CDR3 has 13 amino acids. The CDR3 reads CASRIDLVMSYTF. For the CDR3, the DNA is TGCGCCAGCAGAATCGACTTAGTTATGAGCTACACCTTC.

The chain combines TRBV15 with TRBJ1-4; tentatively, D is TRBD1 (5 bases). The CDR3 has 15 residues. V was trimmed by 1 base and J by 8 bases, leaving 14 bases between them. CDR1 and CDR2 from the germline V gene are LNHNV and YYDKDF (reference sequence). The CDR3 DNA sequence: TGTGCCACCAGCAGAGGACGCAGGGTGACCGAAAAACTGTTTTTT. It codes for CATSRGRRVTEKLFF. Supplemented by reference TRBV15 and TRBJ1-4, the full variable domain reads DAMVIQNPRYQVTQFGKPVTLSCSQTLNHNVMYWYQQKSSQAPKLLFHYYDKDFNNEADTPDNFQSRRPNTSFCFLDIRSPGLGDTAMYLCATSRGRRVTEKLFFGSGTQLSVL.

The chain links TRBV24-1 to TRBJ1-2; 8 bases map to TRBD1. After removal of 2 bases from V and 8 bases from J, the junction contained 6 bases not matched to a gene. In germline, CDR1 is KGHDR, CDR2 SFDVKD. The CDR3 runs to 14 residues. The DNA of the CDR3 is TGTGCCACCAGTGATTCCGACAGGGGAACAGGCTACACCTTC. Residues: CATSDSDRGTGYTF.

The chain is built from TRBV14 and TRBJ1-6; D unclear. Trimming stripped 2 bases from V and 9 bases from J, with 5 bases between. Germline lookup yields CDR1 SGHDN and CDR2 FVKESK. The CDR3 has 12 amino acids. The CDR3 DNA reads TGTGCCAGCAGCCAACAGCCTTCACCCCTCCACTTT. This gives the protein CASSQQPSPLHF.

The genes are TRBV4-2 and TRBJ2-1; D might be TRBD1 (6 bases). CDR1 and CDR2 from the germline V gene are LGHNA and YNFKEQ. The CDR3 is 16 residues long. Trimming took 0 bases from V and 5 from J, leaving 14 bases between them. In DNA form, the CDR3 reads TGTGCCAGCAGCCAAGACCGGGACAAAGGGAACAATGAGCAGTTCTTC. This translates into CASSQDRDKGNNEQFF.

The rearrangement joins TRBV2 to TRBJ2-1, with TRBD2 matching 11 bases. Germline trimming cut 4 bases from V and 4 bases from J; bases unmatched to any gene: 3. The CDR3 spans 15 residues. Germline V gene data show CDR1 as SNHLY and CDR2 as FYNNEI. The CDR3 DNA sequence: TGTGCCAGCAGTGTAGCGGGGGGGCTTTACAATGAGCAGTTCTTC. It translates to CASSVAGGLYNEQFF.

This clonotype was picked up one time. V and J are TRBV7-9 and TRBJ2-1, with D uncertain. The CDR3 runs 11 residues. Germline CDR1 and CDR2: SEHNR and FQNEAQ (reference sequence). V was trimmed by 4 bases and J by 5 bases, leaving 3 bases between them. CDR3 DNA sequence: TGTGCCAGCAGCTATAACAATGAGCAGTTCTTC. Its translation is CASSYNNEQFF.

The gene calls are TRBV7-6 and TRBJ2-2, with 7 bases that match TRBD2. Trimming removed 1 base from V and 4 bases from J; junction bases left unmatched: 6. CDR1 and CDR2 (germline): SGHVS, FNYEAQ. This CDR3 region has 16 residues. DNA for the CDR3: TGTGCCAGCAGCTTAGGGGCGGGAGAGGGCACCGGGGAGCTGTTTTTT. This encodes CASSLGAGEGTGELFF.

The chain combines TRBV9 with TRBJ2-1, with 14 bases fitting TRBD2. Germline trimming cut 3 bases from V and 13 bases from J; bases unmatched to any gene: 9. Germline V gives CDR1 SGDLS, CDR2 YYNGEE. This CDR3 comprises 15 residues. In DNA form, the CDR3 reads TGTGCCAGCAGCGAGGGACTAGCGGGGGCGACACGTCAGTTCTTC. Its protein product is CASSEGLAGATRQFF.

This clonotype was counted a few times. Given a much more abundant clone one base away, this may be a read error. The chain employs TRBV12-3 or TRBV12-4 and TRBJ2-1; no definite D call. The CDR3 sequence is 14 residues long. Trimming pared 2 bases from V and 8 bases from J, leaving 13 bases between. In DNA, the CDR3 is TGTGCCAGCAGTTTACGCGAGATCCACGATGAGCAGTTCTTC. Residues: CASSLREIHDEQFF.

Concerning this clonotype itself: This may come from a read error, since a much larger clone is one base off. The chain employs TRBV5-6 and TRBJ1-2; D call uncertain. Per the germline V gene, CDR1 is SGHDT and CDR2 is YYEEEE. The V and J ends lost 0 bases and 3 bases respectively, with 18 bases between them. The CDR3 runs 17 residues. In DNA form, the CDR3 reads TGTGCCAGCAGCTTGGCCGTCAGTGGTTTGGCTCACTATGGCTACACCTTC. Translating it yields CASSLAVSGLAHYGYTF.

This clonotype was seen ten or more times. The V call is TRBV28, the J call TRBJ1-6; a possible D gene is TRBD1 (6 bases). Germline V gene data show CDR1 as MDHEN and CDR2 as SYDVKM. V shed 6 bases and J shed 9 bases, with 21 bases lying between them. The CDR3 loop spans 16 amino acids. CDR3 in amino acids: CASRRDEGGFASPLHF. Written as DNA, the CDR3 is TGTGCCAGCAGGCGAGATGAGGGGGGATTCGCTTCACCCCTCCACTTT.

Written as DNA, the CDR3 is TGCAGCGTTGAATCCATATTCTATGGCTACACCTTC. This codes for CSVESIFYGYTF. The genes are TRBV29-1 and TRBJ1-2; no clear D. This CDR3 contains 12 residues. V was pared by 2 bases and J by 4 bases, with 8 bases between. Germline CDR1 reads SQVTM; CDR2 reads ANQGSEA.

V gene TRBV29-1 combines with J gene TRBJ1-1; no definite D call. Looked up from germline, CDR1 is SQVTM and CDR2 is ANQGSEA. The V and J ends lost 6 bases and 4 bases respectively, with 9 bases between them. The CDR3 loop spans 11 amino acids. The CDR3 spells CSVYEGTEAFF. The CDR3, as DNA: TGCAGCGTATATGAGGGCACTGAAGCTTTCTTT.

This chain connects TRBV20-1 to TRBJ2-7; the match to TRBD1 covers 8 bases. The V gene end was trimmed by 8 bases and the J gene end by 4 bases; junction bases not matched to a gene: 13. Per germline, CDR1 DFQATT and CDR2 SNEGSKA (reference sequence). This CDR3 contains 14 residues. The CDR3 coding sequence is TGCAGTACTGCCTCAGGGGGCACGGGGTACGAGCAGTACTTC. It yields the protein CSTASGGTGYEQYF.

V usage is TRBV12-3 or TRBV12-4 and J usage is TRBJ1-1; 9 bases agree with TRBD1. After removal of 5 bases from V and 6 bases from J, the junction contained 4 bases not matched to a gene. This CDR3 is 13 amino acids long. CDR3 DNA: TGTGCCAGCAGTCCGGGACAGGGATCTGAAGCTTTCTTT. This translates into CASSPGQGSEAFF.

V usage is TRBV28 and J usage is TRBJ1-6; 10 nucleotides match TRBD1. The V gene end was trimmed by 5 bases and the J gene end by 8 bases; junction bases not matched to a gene: 9. The CDR3 is 16 residues long. Germline V lookup: CDR1 MDHEN, CDR2 SYDVKM. The CDR3 loop is CASSIPGQGRDSPLHF. The CDR3 nucleotides are TGTGCCAGCAGTATCCCGGGACAGGGGAGGGATTCACCCCTCCACTTT.

This clonotype was recorded a few times. The CDR3 reads CASSRLQEAKNIQYF. CDR3 DNA sequence: TGCGCCAGCAGCCGCCTACAGGAAGCCAAAAACATTCAGTACTTC. The J gene is TRBJ2-4, the V gene TRBV4-1; weak D call: TRBD1 (5 bases). Per germline, CDR1 MGHRA and CDR2 YSYEKL. The CDR3 covers 15 residues. Trimming removed 4 bases at V and 0 bases at J, with 10 bases between.

The sample holds a few counts of this clonotype. This chain uses TRBV9 with TRBJ2-1; D is perhaps TRBD1 (6 bases). CDR1 and CDR2 from the germline V gene are SGDLS and YYNGEE. V lost 0 bases and J 0 bases, leaving 7 bases between the germline ends. The CDR3 is 15 residues long. The CDR3 reads CASSVEDSSYNEQFF. CDR3 bases: TGTGCCAGCAGCGTAGAGGACAGCTCCTACAATGAGCAGTTCTTC.

This clonotype came up many times. V usage is TRBV5-4 and J usage is TRBJ2-2; D gene unclear. V lost 4 bases, J lost 7 bases, and 8 bases lay in between. The CDR3 contains 12 residues. Germline lookup yields CDR1 SGHNT and CDR2 YYREEE (reference sequence). CDR3 loop: CASSLPSGELFF. In nucleotides, the CDR3 is TGTGCCAGCAGCCTCCCAAGCGGGGAGCTGTTTTTT.

The count of this clonotype is one. The chain combines TRBV7-3 with TRBJ2-2; D is undetermined. V lost 5 bases and J lost 7, with 8 bases in between. Per the germline V gene, CDR1 is SGHTA and CDR2 is FQGTGA. There are 12 residues in the CDR3. The CDR3 sequence: CASSPKGGELFF. Written as DNA, the CDR3 is TGTGCCAGCAGCCCAAAGGGCGGGGAGCTGTTTTTT.

CDR3 sequence: CASSDGFAGGRKTQYF. Here the CDR3 DNA reads TGTGCCAGCAGTGATGGCTTCGCGGGGGGGCGGAAGACCCAGTACTTC. The chain links TRBV2 to TRBJ2-5; TRBD2 aligns across 9 bases. CDR3 size: 16 residues. Germline CDR1 is SNHLY and CDR2 is FYNNEI. J was trimmed by 6 bases and V by 3 bases; bases with no gene match: 11.

This clonotype has only one observation. V and J are TRBV20-1 and TRBJ1-6; 7 bases line up with TRBD1. The V segment lost 5 bases and the J segment 9 bases; nucleotides outside the gene matches: 19. Per germline, CDR1 DFQATT and CDR2 SNEGSKA (reference sequence). The CDR3 consists of 17 residues. The CDR3 spells CSAFPRDSGPGASPLHF. In DNA, the CDR3 is TGCAGTGCTTTTCCCCGGGACAGTGGACCGGGAGCTTCACCCCTCCACTTT.

The rearrangement links TRBV19 to TRBJ1-5; no clear D gene. V was pared by 5 bases and J by 6 bases, with 14 bases between. This CDR3 region has 14 residues. Germline CDR1 and CDR2: LNHDA and SQIVND (reference sequence). CDR3 region: CASSEDGEIQPQHF. The CDR3 DNA reads TGTGCCAGTAGTGAGGATGGGGAGATTCAGCCCCAGCATTTT.

This chain links TRBV12-3 or TRBV12-4 with TRBJ1-1; D call uncertain. This CDR3 comprises 14 residues. Trimming pared 5 bases from V and 2 bases from J, leaving 12 bases between. CDR3 amino acids: CASSPRVLNTEAFF. In DNA form, the CDR3 reads TGTGCCAGCAGTCCAAGGGTCCTTAACACTGAAGCTTTCTTT.

The chain carries TRBV4-1 and TRBJ1-1, with TRBD1 matching 7 bases. CDR1 is MGHRA and CDR2 is YSYEKL in the germline V gene. J lost 2 bases, V lost 5 bases, and 8 bases had no gene match. The CDR3 has 15 residues. The CDR3, as DNA: TGCGCCAGCAGCTCAACACAGGGGCTTAACACTGAAGCTTTCTTT. It encodes CASSSTQGLNTEAFF.

The chain couples TRBV20-1 to TRBJ1-2; D possibly corresponds to TRBD1 (6 bases). With 2 bases removed from V and 14 bases from J, the gap between germline ends came to 12 bases. Germline values: CDR1 DFQATT, CDR2 SNEGSKA (reference sequence). This CDR3 comprises 10 residues. The DNA for the CDR3 is TGCAGTGCTAGATTACGGGGGCATACCTTC. This encodes CSARLRGHTF.

The count of this clonotype is one. The chain couples TRBV7-9 to TRBJ1-2; TRBD1 matches 7 bases. Germline V gene data show CDR1 as SEHNR and CDR2 as FQNEAQ (reference sequence). The CDR3 runs to 14 residues. The junction had 7 bases not matched to a gene; V was cut back by 5 bases and J by 4 bases. CDR3: CASSPGTATYGYTF. The CDR3 DNA reads as TGTGCCAGCAGCCCCGGGACAGCAACCTATGGCTACACCTTC.

The gene calls are TRBV7-8 and TRBJ2-7; no definite D call. The V gene's germline CDR1 is SGHVS and CDR2 FQNEAQ. The CDR3 extends over 15 amino acids. V lost 0 bases, J lost 0 bases, and 9 bases lay in between. CDR3 sequence reads: CASSLAPTSSYEQYF. As DNA, the CDR3 is TGTGCCAGCAGCTTAGCGCCCACGAGCTCCTACGAGCAGTACTTC.